Given below is one T cell receptor beta chain in context. The antigen remains unidentified. The data derive from a study of T-cell memory formation after mild COVID-19. Regarding the study as a whole: Some clones that responded were present in memory (sampled pre-infection), which suggests cross-reactive memory joined. CD4+ bias marked clones expanding day 15 to 37, unlike balanced contracting clones. Contracting CD4+ clones sat mainly in CM and EM; CD8+ in EMRA.

Amplification by 5'RACE using constant-segment primers produced TCR alpha and TCR beta cDNA libraries that carried sample barcodes and UMIs. TCRdb recomputed calls from the 5' RACE reads with MiXCR, one row per CDR3 protein. The sample has around 200,000 distinct CDR3 sequences, about 10% seen once. Trimming pared 2 bases from V and 1 base from J, leaving 11 bases between. The CDR3 extends over 15 amino acids. Germline-derived CDR1 and CDR2 are SGHVS and FNYEAQ. The chain joins TRBV7-6 to TRBJ1-1; possible D gene TRBD1, 5 bases. What was sequenced was PBMCs or a T cell subset sorted from them (not recorded which). The sequence derives from a man younger than 35 who had mild COVID-19 (a few samples of this study predate the infection). Cell type and time point are not known. In DNA form, the CDR3 reads TGTGCCAGCAGCTTACGGTCTGACAGGAACACTGAAGCTTTCTTT. This translates into CASSLRSDRNTEAFF.